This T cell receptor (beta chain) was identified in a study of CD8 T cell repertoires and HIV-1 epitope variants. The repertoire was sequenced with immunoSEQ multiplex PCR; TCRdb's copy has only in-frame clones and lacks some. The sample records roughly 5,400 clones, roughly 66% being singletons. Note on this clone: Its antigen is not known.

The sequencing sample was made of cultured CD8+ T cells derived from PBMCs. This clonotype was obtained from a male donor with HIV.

The CDR3 spells CASSQEGQGRTEAFF. The CDR3 DNA reads TGCGCCAGCAGCCAAGAAGGACAGGGGAGGACTGAAGCTTTCTTT. The rearrangement uses TRBV4-1 and TRBJ1-1, with 9 bases aligning to TRBD1. This CDR3 contains 15 residues. Germline values: CDR1 MGHRA, CDR2 YSYEKL. Unmatched junction bases numbered 4, after V lost 0 bases and J lost 5 bases.